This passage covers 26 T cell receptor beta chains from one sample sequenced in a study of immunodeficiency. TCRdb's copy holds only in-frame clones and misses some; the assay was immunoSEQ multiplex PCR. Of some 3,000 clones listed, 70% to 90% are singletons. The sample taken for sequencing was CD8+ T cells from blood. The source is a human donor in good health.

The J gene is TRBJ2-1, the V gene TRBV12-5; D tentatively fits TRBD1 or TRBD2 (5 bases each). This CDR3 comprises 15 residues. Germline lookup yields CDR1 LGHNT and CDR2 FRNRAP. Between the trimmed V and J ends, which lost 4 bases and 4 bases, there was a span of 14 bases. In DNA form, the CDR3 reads TGTGCTAGTGGTTGGGGGACGGGCATGTACAATGAGCAGTTCTTC. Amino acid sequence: CASGWGTGMYNEQFF. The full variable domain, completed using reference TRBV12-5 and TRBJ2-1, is DARVTQTPRHKVTEMGQEVTMRCQPILGHNTVFWYRQTMMQGLELLAYFRNRAPLDDSGMPKDRFSAEMPDATLATLKIQPSEPRDSAVYFCASGWGTGMYNEQFFGPGTRLTVL.

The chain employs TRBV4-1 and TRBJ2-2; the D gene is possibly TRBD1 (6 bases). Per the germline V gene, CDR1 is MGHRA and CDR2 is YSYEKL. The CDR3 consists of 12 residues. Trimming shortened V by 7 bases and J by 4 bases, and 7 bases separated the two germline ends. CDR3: CASTRGTGELFF. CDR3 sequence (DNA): TGCGCCAGCACCAGGGGCACCGGGGAGCTGTTTTTT.

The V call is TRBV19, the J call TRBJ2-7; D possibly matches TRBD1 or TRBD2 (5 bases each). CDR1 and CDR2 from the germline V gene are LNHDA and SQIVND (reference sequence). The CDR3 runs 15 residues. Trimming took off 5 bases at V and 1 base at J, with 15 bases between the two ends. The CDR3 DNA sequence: TGTGCCAGTAGTTTTACCGGGACGGAGTCCTACGAGCAGTACTTC. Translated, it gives CASSFTGTESYEQYF.

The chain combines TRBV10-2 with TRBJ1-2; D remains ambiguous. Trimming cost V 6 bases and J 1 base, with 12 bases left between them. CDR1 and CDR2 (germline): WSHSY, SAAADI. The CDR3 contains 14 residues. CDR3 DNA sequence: TGCGCCAGCAGCCCGATGGCCATTAACTATGGCTACACCTTC. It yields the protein CASSPMAINYGYTF.

CDR3 nucleotides: TGTGCCATCCGGGACGGCCACGAGCAGTACTTC. It codes for CAIRDGHEQYF. The chain joins TRBV28 to TRBJ2-7; the D call may be TRBD1 or TRBD2 (5 bases each). The CDR3 consists of 11 residues. CDR1 and CDR2 (germline): MDHEN, SYDVKM. Trimming removed 10 bases at V and 5 bases at J, with 12 bases between.

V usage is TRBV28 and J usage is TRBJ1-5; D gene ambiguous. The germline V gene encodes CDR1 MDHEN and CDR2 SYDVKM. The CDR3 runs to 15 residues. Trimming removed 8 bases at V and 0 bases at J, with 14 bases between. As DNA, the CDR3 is TGTGCCAGCTCCCCGGCAGCTTATAGCAATCAGCCCCAGCATTTT. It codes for CASSPAAYSNQPQHF.

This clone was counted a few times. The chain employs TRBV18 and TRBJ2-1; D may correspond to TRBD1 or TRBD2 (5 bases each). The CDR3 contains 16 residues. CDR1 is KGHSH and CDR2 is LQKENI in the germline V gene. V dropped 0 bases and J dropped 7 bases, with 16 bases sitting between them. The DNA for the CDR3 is TGTGCCAGCTCACCACCGGGGCTGGGGAGCCGGAATGAGCAGTTCTTC. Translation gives CASSPPGLGSRNEQFF.

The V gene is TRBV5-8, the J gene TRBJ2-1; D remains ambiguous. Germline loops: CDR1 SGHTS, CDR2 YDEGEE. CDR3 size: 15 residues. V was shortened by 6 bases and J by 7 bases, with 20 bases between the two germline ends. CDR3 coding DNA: TGTGCCAGCAAAAAGCCAGGACCCGAGGAGAATGAGCAGTTCTTC. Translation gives CASKKPGPEENEQFF.

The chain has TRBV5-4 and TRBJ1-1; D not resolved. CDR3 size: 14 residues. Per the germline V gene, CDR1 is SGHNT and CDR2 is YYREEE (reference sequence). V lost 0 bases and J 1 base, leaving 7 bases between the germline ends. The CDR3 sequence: CASSLEEGNTEAFF. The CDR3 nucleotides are TGTGCCAGCAGCTTGGAGGAGGGGAACACTGAAGCTTTCTTT. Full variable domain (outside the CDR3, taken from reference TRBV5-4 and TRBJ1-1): ETGVTQSPTHLIKTRGQQVTLRCSSQSGHNTVSWYQQALGQGPQFIFQYYREEENGRGNFPPRFSGLQFPNYSSELNVNALELDDSALYLCASSLEEGNTEAFFGQGTRLTVV.

The CDR3 DNA is TGCAGCGTGGACAGTGAAGGCAAAGCTTTCTTT. Amino acids: CSVDSEGKAFF. This chain joins TRBV29-1 and TRBJ1-1; D may be TRBD1 (6 bases). V was clipped by 6 bases and J by 9 bases, with 14 bases between them. Germline V lookup: CDR1 SQVTM, CDR2 ANQGSEA. The CDR3 consists of 11 residues.

CDR3 region: CASSRGGSGNTIYF. CDR3 DNA sequence: TGTGCCAGCAGTCGAGGGGGCTCTGGAAACACCATATATTTT. V is TRBV9 and J is TRBJ1-3, with D perhaps TRBD1 (6 bases). Per germline, CDR1 SGDLS and CDR2 YYNGEE. The CDR3 has 14 residues. V lost 5 bases to trimming and J lost 0 bases, with 9 bases between them.

The chain's CDR3 is CASSRGQGVQELFF. CDR3 DNA sequence: TGTGCCAGCAGCCGTGGACAGGGGGTGCAAGAATTGTTTTTT. V gene TRBV3-1 (or the pseudogene TRBV3-2) combines with J gene TRBJ1-4; 10 nucleotides align to TRBD1. The CDR3 is 14 amino acids. Germline V gene lookup returns CDR1 LGHDT and CDR2 YNNKEL (reference sequence). Trimming removed 4 bases from V and 15 bases from J; junction bases left unmatched: 11.

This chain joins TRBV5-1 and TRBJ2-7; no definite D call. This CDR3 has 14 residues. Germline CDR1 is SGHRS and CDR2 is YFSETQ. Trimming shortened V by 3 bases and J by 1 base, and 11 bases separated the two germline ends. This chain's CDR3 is CASSSFPESYEQYF. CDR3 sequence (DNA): TGCGCCAGCAGCTCCTTCCCGGAATCCTACGAGCAGTACTTC.

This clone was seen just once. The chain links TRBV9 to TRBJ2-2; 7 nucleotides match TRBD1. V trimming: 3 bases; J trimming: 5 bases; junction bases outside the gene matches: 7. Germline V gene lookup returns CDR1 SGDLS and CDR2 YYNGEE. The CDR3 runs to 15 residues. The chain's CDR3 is CASSAQNRGTGELFF. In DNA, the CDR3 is TGTGCCAGCAGCGCTCAGAACAGGGGTACCGGGGAGCTGTTTTTT.

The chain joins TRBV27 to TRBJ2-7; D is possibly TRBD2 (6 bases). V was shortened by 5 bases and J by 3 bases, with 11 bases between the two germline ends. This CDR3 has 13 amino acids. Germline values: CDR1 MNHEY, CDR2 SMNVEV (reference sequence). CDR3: CASSPLTSYEQYF. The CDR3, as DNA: TGTGCCAGCAGTCCCCTGACTAGCTACGAGCAGTACTTC.

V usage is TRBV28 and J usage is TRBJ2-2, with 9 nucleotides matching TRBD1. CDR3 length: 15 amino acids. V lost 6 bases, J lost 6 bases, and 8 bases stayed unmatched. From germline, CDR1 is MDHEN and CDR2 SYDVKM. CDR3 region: CASRPDRGRSGELFF. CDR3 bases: TGTGCCAGCAGACCGGACAGGGGAAGGTCCGGGGAGCTGTTTTTT.

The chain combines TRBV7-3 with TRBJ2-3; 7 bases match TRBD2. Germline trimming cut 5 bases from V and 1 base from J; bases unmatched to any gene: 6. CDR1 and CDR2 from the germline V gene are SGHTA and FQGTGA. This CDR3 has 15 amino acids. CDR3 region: CASSQSSGGTDTQYF. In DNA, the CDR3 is TGTGCCAGCAGCCAGAGCAGCGGGGGCACAGATACGCAGTATTTT.

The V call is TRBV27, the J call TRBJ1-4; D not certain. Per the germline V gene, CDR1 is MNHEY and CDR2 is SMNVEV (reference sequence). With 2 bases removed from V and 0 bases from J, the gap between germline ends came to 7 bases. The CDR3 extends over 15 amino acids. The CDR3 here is CASSLARATNEKLFF. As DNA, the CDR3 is TGTGCCAGCAGTTTAGCCCGGGCAACTAATGAAAAACTGTTTTTT.

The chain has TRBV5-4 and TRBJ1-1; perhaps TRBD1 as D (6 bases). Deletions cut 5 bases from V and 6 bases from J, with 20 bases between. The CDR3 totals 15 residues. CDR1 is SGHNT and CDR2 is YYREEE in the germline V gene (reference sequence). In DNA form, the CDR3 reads TGTGCCAGCAGTCTCCCAGGGGTCAGGGAGTCTGAAGCTTTCTTT. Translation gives CASSLPGVRESEAFF.

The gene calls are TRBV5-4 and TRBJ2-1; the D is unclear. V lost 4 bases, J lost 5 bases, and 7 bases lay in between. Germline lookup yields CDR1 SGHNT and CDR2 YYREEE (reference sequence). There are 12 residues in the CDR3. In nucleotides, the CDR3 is TGTGCCAGCAGCGCCAGCGACAATGAGCAGTTCTTC. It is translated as CASSASDNEQFF. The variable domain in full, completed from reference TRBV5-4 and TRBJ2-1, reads ETGVTQSPTHLIKTRGQQVTLRCSSQSGHNTVSWYQQALGQGPQFIFQYYREEENGRGNFPPRFSGLQFPNYSSELNVNALELDDSALYLCASSASDNEQFFGPGTRLTVL.

CDR3 sequence: CASSLGQNYGYTF. In nucleotides, the CDR3 is TGTGCCAGCAGCCTGGGACAGAACTATGGCTACACCTTC. The chain couples TRBV7-3 to TRBJ1-2; the match to TRBD1 covers 7 bases. The CDR3 consists of 13 residues. Trimming cost V 5 bases and J 2 bases; bases outside gene matches: 2. The germline CDR1 and CDR2 sequences are SGHTA and FQGTGA.

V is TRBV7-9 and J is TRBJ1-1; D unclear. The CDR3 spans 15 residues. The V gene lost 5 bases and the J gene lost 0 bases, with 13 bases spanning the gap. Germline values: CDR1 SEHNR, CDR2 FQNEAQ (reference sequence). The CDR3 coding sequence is TGTGCCAGCAGCCAACTATACTCCATGAACACTGAAGCTTTCTTT. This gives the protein CASSQLYSMNTEAFF.

The CDR3 coding sequence is TGTGCCAGCAGCGCTACACCAAACCACCCGGGCCTTGATGAAAAACTGTTTTTT. This gives the protein CASSATPNHPGLDEKLFF. The rearrangement uses TRBV7-9 and TRBJ1-4, with D unresolved. The CDR3 loop spans 18 amino acids. The V end lost 5 bases, the J end lost 6 bases, and 25 bases lay between the germline ends. Germline CDR1 SEHNR, CDR2 FQNEAQ (reference sequence). Drawing the rest from reference TRBV7-9 and TRBJ1-4, the complete variable domain is DTGVSQNPRHKITKRGQNVTFRCDPISEHNRLYWYRQTLGQGPEFLTYFQNEAQLEKSRLLSDRFSAERPKGSFSTLEIQRTEQGDSAMYLCASSATPNHPGLDEKLFFGSGTQLSVL.

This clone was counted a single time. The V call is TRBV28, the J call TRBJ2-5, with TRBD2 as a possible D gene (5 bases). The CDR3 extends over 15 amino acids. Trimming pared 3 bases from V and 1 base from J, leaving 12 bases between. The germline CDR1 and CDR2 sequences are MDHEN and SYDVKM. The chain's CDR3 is CASSLIPGIQETQYF. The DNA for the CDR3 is TGTGCCAGCAGTTTGATACCGGGGATCCAAGAGACCCAGTACTTC.

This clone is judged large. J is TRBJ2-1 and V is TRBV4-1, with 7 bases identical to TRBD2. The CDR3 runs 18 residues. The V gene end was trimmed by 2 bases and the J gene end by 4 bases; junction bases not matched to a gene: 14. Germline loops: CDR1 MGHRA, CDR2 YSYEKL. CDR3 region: CASSQWSPPAAGYNEQFF. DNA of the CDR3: TGCGCCAGCAGCCAATGGTCCCCCCCGGCAGCGGGATACAATGAGCAGTTCTTC.

The CDR3 nucleotides are TGTGCCAGTAATACCGCGGACAGGCGAGCTTTCTTT. It yields the protein CASNTADRRAFF. The chain joins TRBV19 to TRBJ1-1, with TRBD1 matching over 7 bases. Germline V gene lookup returns CDR1 LNHDA and CDR2 SQIVND (reference sequence). The junction had 9 bases not matched to a gene; V was cut back by 7 bases and J by 10 bases. The CDR3 consists of 12 residues.